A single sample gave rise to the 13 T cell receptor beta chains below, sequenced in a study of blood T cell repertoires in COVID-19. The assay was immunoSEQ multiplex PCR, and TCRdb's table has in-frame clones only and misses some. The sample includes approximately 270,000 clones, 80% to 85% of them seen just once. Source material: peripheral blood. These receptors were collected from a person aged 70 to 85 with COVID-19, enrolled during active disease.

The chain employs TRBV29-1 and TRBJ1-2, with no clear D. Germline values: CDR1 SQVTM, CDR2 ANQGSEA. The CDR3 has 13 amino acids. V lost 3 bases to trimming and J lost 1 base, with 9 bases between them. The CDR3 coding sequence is TGCAGCGTTGAGCTAGTTTTTAACTATGGCTACACCTTC. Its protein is CSVELVFNYGYTF.

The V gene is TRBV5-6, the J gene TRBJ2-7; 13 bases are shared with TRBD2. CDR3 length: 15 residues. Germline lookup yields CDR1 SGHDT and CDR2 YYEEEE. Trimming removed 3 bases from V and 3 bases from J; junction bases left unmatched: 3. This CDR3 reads CASSWTSGSSYEQYF. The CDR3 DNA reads TGTGCCAGCAGCTGGACTAGCGGGAGCAGCTACGAGCAGTACTTC.

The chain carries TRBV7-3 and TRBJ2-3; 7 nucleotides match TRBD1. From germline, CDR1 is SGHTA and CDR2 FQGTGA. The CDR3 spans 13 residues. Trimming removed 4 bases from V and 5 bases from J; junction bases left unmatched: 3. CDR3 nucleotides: TGTGCCAGCAGCTCCGGGACAGTAGATACGCAGTATTTT. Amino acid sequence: CASSSGTVDTQYF.

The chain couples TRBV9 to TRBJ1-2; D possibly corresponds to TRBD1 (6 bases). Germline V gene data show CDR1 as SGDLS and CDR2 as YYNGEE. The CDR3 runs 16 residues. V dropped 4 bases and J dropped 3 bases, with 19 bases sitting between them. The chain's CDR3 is CASSPSRVGAHYGYTF. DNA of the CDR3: TGTGCCAGCAGCCCCTCCCGTGTGGGGGCCCACTATGGCTACACCTTC.

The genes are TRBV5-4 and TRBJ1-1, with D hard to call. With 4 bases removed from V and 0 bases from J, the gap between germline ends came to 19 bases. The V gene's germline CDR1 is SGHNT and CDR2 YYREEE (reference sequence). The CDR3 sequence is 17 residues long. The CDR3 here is CASSPKARGTMNTEAFF. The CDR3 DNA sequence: TGTGCCAGCAGCCCTAAGGCCCGTGGAACTATGAACACTGAAGCTTTCTTT.

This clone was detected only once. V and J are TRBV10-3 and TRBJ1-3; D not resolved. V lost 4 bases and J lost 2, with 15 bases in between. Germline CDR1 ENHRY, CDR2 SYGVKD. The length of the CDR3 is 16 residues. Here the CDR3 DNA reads TGTGCCATCAGTGCCGAGGGCCGGCTACCTGGAAACACCATATATTTT. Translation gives CAISAEGRLPGNTIYF.

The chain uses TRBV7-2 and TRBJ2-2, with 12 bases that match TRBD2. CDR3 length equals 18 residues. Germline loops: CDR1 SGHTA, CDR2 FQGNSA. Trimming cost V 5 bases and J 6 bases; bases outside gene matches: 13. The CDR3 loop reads CASSPGPSGRARAGELFF. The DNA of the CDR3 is TGTGCCAGCAGCCCCGGACCTAGCGGGAGGGCGAGAGCCGGGGAGCTGTTTTTT.

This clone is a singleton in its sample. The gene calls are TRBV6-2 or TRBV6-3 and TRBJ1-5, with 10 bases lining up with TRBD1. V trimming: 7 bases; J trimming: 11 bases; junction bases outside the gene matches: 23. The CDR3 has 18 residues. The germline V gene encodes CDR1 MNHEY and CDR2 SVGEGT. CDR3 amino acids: CASNPRRGTGDSLGTQHF. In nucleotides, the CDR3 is TGTGCCAGCAACCCCCGTAGAGGGACAGGGGACTCTTTGGGGACCCAGCATTTT.

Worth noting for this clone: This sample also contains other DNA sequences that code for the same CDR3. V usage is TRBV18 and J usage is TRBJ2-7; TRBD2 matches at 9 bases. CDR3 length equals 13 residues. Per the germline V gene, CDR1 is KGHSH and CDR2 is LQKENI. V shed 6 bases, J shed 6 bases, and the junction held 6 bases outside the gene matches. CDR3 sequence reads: CASSPSGNGEQYF. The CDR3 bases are TGTGCCAGCTCGCCTAGCGGGAACGGCGAGCAGTACTTC.

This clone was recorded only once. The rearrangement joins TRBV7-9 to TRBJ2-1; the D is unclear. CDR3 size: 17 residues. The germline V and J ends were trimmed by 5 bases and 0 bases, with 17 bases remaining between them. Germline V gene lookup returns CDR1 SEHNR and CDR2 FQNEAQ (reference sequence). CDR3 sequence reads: CASSVDVTFSSYNEQFF. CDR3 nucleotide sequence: TGTGCCAGCAGCGTCGATGTGACTTTTAGCTCCTACAATGAGCAGTTCTTC.

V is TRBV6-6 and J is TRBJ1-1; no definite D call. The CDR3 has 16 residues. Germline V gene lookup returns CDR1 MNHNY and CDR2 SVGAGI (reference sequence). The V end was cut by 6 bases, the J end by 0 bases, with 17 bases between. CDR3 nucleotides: TGTGCCAGCAGCCGAGGGAGGAGGACGGTGAACACTGAAGCTTTCTTT. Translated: CASSRGRRTVNTEAFF.

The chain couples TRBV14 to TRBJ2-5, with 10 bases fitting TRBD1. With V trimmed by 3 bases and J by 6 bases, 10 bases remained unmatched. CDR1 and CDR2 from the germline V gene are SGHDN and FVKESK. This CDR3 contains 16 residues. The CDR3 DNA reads TGTGCCAGCAGCCAGGGACCGGGACAGGGGATCAAGACCCAGTACTTC. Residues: CASSQGPGQGIKTQYF.

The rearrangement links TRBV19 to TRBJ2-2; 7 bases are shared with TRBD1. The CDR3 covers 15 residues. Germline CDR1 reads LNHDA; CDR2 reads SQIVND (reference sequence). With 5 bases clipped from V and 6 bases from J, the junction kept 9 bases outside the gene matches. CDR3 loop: CASSFNGQVSGELFF. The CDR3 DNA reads TGTGCCAGTAGTTTTAATGGACAGGTATCCGGGGAGCTGTTTTTT.